A single sample gave rise to the 32 T cell receptor beta chains below, sequenced in a study of T cell changes during pregnancy in multiple sclerosis. This table comes from immunoSEQ multiplex PCR, and its TCRdb copy is limited to in-frame clones, with some not included. The sample holds 45,000 to 55,000 clones, approximately 90% seen once. The sample was CD4+ T cells from peripheral blood mononuclear cells, taken after pregnancy. The receptor source for this set is a female donor in good health, enrolled as a control in a pregnancy study.

The CDR3 DNA reads as TGTGCCAGCAGCTCCCACCTCGGGACAGAGAATGAGCAGTTCTTC. As protein: CASSSHLGTENEQFF. This rearrangement joins TRBV7-2 to TRBJ2-1; 7 bases align to TRBD1. The germline CDR1 and CDR2 sequences are SGHTA and FQGNSA. CDR3 length equals 15 residues. V shed 4 bases, J shed 7 bases, and the junction held 10 bases outside the gene matches.

This clone was seen just once. The J gene is TRBJ1-1, the V gene TRBV19, with TRBD1 matching over 8 bases. Germline V gene sequence: CDR1 LNHDA, CDR2 SQIVND (reference sequence). This CDR3 region has 15 residues. The V gene end was trimmed by 1 base and the J gene end by 6 bases; junction bases not matched to a gene: 7. CDR3 in amino acids: CASSIVHTGGAEAFF. CDR3 DNA: TGTGCCAGTAGTATAGTCCATACAGGGGGGGCTGAAGCTTTCTTT.

There are a few counts of this clone. The chain uses TRBV5-5 and TRBJ2-1; 9 positions match TRBD2. This CDR3 spans 15 amino acids. The V segment lost 1 base and the J segment 5 bases; nucleotides outside the gene matches: 4. Germline CDR1 reads SGHKS; CDR2 reads YYEKEE (reference sequence). DNA of the CDR3: TGTGCCAGCAGCTTGAGGCGGGGGGGCCACAATGAGCAGTTCTTC. This gives the protein CASSLRRGGHNEQFF.

The V call is TRBV5-8, the J call TRBJ2-7, with a weak D call TRBD1 (5 bases). V was clipped by 0 bases and J by 2 bases, with 12 bases between them. The germline CDR1 and CDR2 sequences are SGHTS and YDEGEE. CDR3 length: 15 residues. The CDR3 DNA sequence: TGTGCCAGCAGCTTGGGGGCAGGGCCAACCTACGAGCAGTACTTC. This encodes CASSLGAGPTYEQYF.

The chain employs TRBV20-1 and TRBJ1-1; TRBD1 aligns across 7 bases. Germline CDR1 and CDR2: DFQATT and SNEGSKA (reference sequence). This CDR3 contains 10 residues. V lost 3 bases and J lost 9; bases outside the gene matches: 1. The DNA for the CDR3 is TGCAGTGCTAGGGACAGGCAAGCTTTCTTT. It is translated as CSARDRQAFF.

This clone was recorded once. The rearrangement joins TRBV7-2 to TRBJ1-1, with TRBD1 matching over 7 bases. The CDR3 is 11 amino acids. V shed 8 bases, J shed 3 bases, and the junction held 0 bases outside the gene matches. CDR1 SGHTA and CDR2 FQGNSA come from the germline V gene. The CDR3 is CASDRDTEAFF. The CDR3 nucleotides read TGTGCCAGCGACAGGGACACTGAAGCTTTCTTT.

The V and J genes are TRBV23-1 and TRBJ2-2, with a possible D match to TRBD1 (5 bases). TRBV23-1 is sorted into the ORF group, with uncertain function. This CDR3 has 15 amino acids. The V gene lost 0 bases and the J gene lost 2 bases, with 7 bases spanning the gap. As DNA, the CDR3 is TGCGCCAGCAGTCAATCCAGGGTAAACACCGGGGAGCTGTTTTTT. Translated: CASSQSRVNTGELFF.

This chain joins TRBV7-2 and TRBJ2-3; 9 bases agree with TRBD2. The V and J ends lost 2 bases and 7 bases, in that order; junction bases with no gene match: 7. The CDR3 is made up of 15 amino acids. The germline CDR1 and CDR2 sequences are SGHTA and FQGNSA. CDR3 sequence: CASSLSGGSRNTQYF. CDR3 coding DNA: TGTGCCAGCAGCTTAAGCGGGGGGAGTAGAAATACGCAGTATTTT.

This chain links TRBV28 with TRBJ1-2; maybe TRBD1 (6 bases). There are 15 residues in the CDR3. The germline V gene encodes CDR1 MDHEN and CDR2 SYDVKM. Trimming shortened V by 8 bases and J by 5 bases, and 21 bases separated the two germline ends. CDR3 residues: CASRSGGPDHYGYTF. The CDR3 nucleotides are TGTGCCAGCCGGTCGGGGGGCCCGGACCATTATGGCTACACCTTC.

This chain connects TRBV7-2 to TRBJ1-5; TRBD1 matches 9 bases. CDR3 length equals 15 residues. The ends lost 7 bases at V and 2 bases at J; junction bases unmatched: 6. CDR1 SGHTA and CDR2 FQGNSA come from the germline V gene. The DNA for the CDR3 is TGTGCCAGCACCACAACAGGGGGCGGCAATCAGCCCCAGCATTTT. This codes for CASTTTGGGNQPQHF.

This chain joins TRBV6-6 and TRBJ1-5; no reliable D call. This CDR3 has 16 residues. Germline CDR1 is MNHNY and CDR2 is SVGAGI (reference sequence). Trimming took 2 bases from V and 3 from J, leaving 14 bases between them. The CDR3 bases are TGTGCCAGCAGTTACCCGGGAGGGAAGCCCAATCAGCCCCAGCATTTT. It yields the protein CASSYPGGKPNQPQHF.

The genes are TRBV28 and TRBJ1-3; TRBD1 is a possible D gene (5 bases). V lost 6 bases to trimming and J lost 0 bases, with 15 bases between them. This CDR3 has 16 amino acids. Germline V gene lookup returns CDR1 MDHEN and CDR2 SYDVKM. CDR3 residues: CASSLPGGGSGNTIYF. The CDR3 DNA follows: TGTGCCAGCAGCCTACCCGGGGGGGGCTCTGGAAACACCATATATTTT.

J is TRBJ1-1 and V is TRBV5-1, with D possibly TRBD1 on 6 matching bases. Per the germline V gene, CDR1 is SGHRS and CDR2 is YFSETQ. The length of the CDR3 is 14 residues. Trimming pared 2 bases from V and 9 bases from J, leaving 17 bases between. CDR3 region: CASSLPDRTAKAFF. The DNA of the CDR3 is TGCGCCAGCAGCTTACCAGACCGGACAGCCAAAGCTTTCTTT.

V is TRBV28 and J is TRBJ2-2; D is possibly TRBD2 (5 bases). CDR1 MDHEN and CDR2 SYDVKM come from the germline V gene. V was cut by 5 bases and J by 0 bases, with 10 bases left in between. The CDR3 totals 15 residues. CDR3 amino acids: CASSPRTPNTGELFF. CDR3 DNA sequence: TGTGCCAGCAGTCCCCGGACTCCGAACACCGGGGAGCTGTTTTTT. Variable domain in full (rest from reference TRBV28 and TRBJ2-2): DVKVTQSSRYLVKRTGEKVFLECVQDMDHENMFWYRQDPGLGLRLIYFSYDVKMKEKGDIPEGYSVSREKKERFSLILESASTNQTSMYLCASSPRTPNTGELFFGEGSRLTVL.

In its sample, this clone was seen once. CDR3 in DNA: TGCGCCAGCAGCTTCCGGACTAGCGGGGGGCCCACAGATACGCAGTATTTT. Its translation is CASSFRTSGGPTDTQYF. This chain joins TRBV5-1 and TRBJ2-3, with 14 bases fitting TRBD2. CDR3 length equals 17 residues. V dropped 2 bases and J dropped 2; count of bases not matched to a gene: 4. CDR1 is SGHRS and CDR2 is YFSETQ in the germline V gene.

The CDR3 nucleotides are TGTGCCAGTAGTCGCAGGGGGAGCCAGCCCCAGCATTTT. It specifies CASSRRGSQPQHF. This chain uses TRBV19 with TRBJ1-5; 7 bases match TRBD1. V shed 5 bases and J 7 bases; nucleotides not matched to a gene: 5. The CDR3 sequence is 13 residues long. The germline CDR1 and CDR2 sequences are LNHDA and SQIVND (reference sequence).

This clone was observed a handful of times. The chain is built from TRBV7-9 and TRBJ1-2; 9 bases are a match to TRBD1. This CDR3 is built from 15 residues. Per germline, CDR1 SEHNR and CDR2 FQNEAQ (reference sequence). The V gene end was trimmed by 5 bases and the J gene end by 2 bases; junction bases not matched to a gene: 6. The CDR3 DNA follows: TGTGCCAGCAGCCCGCCCACAGGGGGCAACTATGGCTACACCTTC. Its protein is CASSPPTGGNYGYTF.

The rearrangement uses TRBV11-3 and TRBJ1-6, with D uncertain. This CDR3 region has 16 residues. CDR1 is SGHNT, CDR2 YENEEA, per germline. V was clipped by 9 bases and J by 7 bases, with 22 bases between them. Written as DNA, the CDR3 is TGTGCCAGGACTTTCACCGGCGGGGAGCGGAATTCACCCCTCCACTTT. Its translation is CARTFTGGERNSPLHF.

V usage is TRBV19 and J usage is TRBJ1-2; D is perhaps TRBD1 (6 bases). Germline CDR1 reads LNHDA; CDR2 reads SQIVND (reference sequence). CDR3 length: 13 amino acids. The germline V and J ends were trimmed by 4 bases and 7 bases, with 13 bases remaining between them. CDR3 amino acids: CASSTGHRGGYTF. CDR3 coding DNA: TGTGCCAGTAGTACGGGACATAGGGGTGGCTACACCTTC.

The chain couples TRBV5-4 to TRBJ2-5; D call uncertain. The germline CDR1 and CDR2 sequences are SGHNT and YYREEE (reference sequence). This CDR3 region has 13 residues. V was pared by 4 bases and J by 5 bases, with 12 bases between. CDR3 protein: CASSQQSRETQYF. In DNA, the CDR3 is TGTGCCAGCAGCCAACAGAGCCGGGAGACCCAGTACTTC. Full variable domain (rest looked up from reference TRBV5-4 and TRBJ2-5): ETGVTQSPTHLIKTRGQQVTLRCSSQSGHNTVSWYQQALGQGPQFIFQYYREEENGRGNFPPRFSGLQFPNYSSELNVNALELDDSALYLCASSQQSRETQYFGPGTRLLVL.

V and J are TRBV5-1 and TRBJ2-2, with TRBD1 matching 9 bases. V dropped 0 bases and J dropped 5; count of bases not matched to a gene: 8. The CDR3 consists of 17 residues. Germline V gene sequence: CDR1 SGHRS, CDR2 YFSETQ. CDR3 coding DNA: TGCGCCAGCAGCTTGGCCATACAGGGGGCTGGGACCGGGGAGCTGTTTTTT. Translated, it gives CASSLAIQGAGTGELFF.

This clone was counted once. The chain carries TRBV7-9 and TRBJ2-3; 9 positions agree with TRBD1. Germline CDR1 reads SEHNR; CDR2 reads FQNEAQ (reference sequence). The CDR3 totals 18 residues. J gave up 1 base and V 3 bases, and 11 bases lay outside the gene matches. CDR3 sequence (DNA): TGTGCCAGCAGCTTTCCGACCGGGACAGGGAAAGGCACAGATACGCAGTATTTT. Translation gives CASSFPTGTGKGTDTQYF.

This chain connects TRBV5-4 to TRBJ2-5, with TRBD2 identical over 14 bases. This CDR3 contains 16 residues. V shed 0 bases, J shed 2 bases, and the junction held 0 bases outside the gene matches. The V gene's germline CDR1 is SGHNT and CDR2 YYREEE (reference sequence). The CDR3 DNA sequence: TGTGCCAGCAGCTTGGGACTAGCGGGGGGGCAAGAGACCCAGTACTTC. This codes for CASSLGLAGGQETQYF.

Turning to this clone: Different DNA sequences within this sample yield the same CDR3. The rearrangement joins TRBV19 to TRBJ1-6, with a tentative D call TRBD1 (5 bases). The CDR3 sequence is 13 residues long. Germline values: CDR1 LNHDA, CDR2 SQIVND (reference sequence). Trimming shortened V by 5 bases and J by 6 bases, and 8 bases separated the two germline ends. As DNA, the CDR3 is TGTGCCAGTAGTCCGGGGGGTAATTCACCCCTCCACTTT. Translation: CASSPGGNSPLHF.

The chain couples TRBV7-9 to TRBJ2-7; TRBD2 aligns across 7 bases. The CDR3 covers 11 residues. Germline V gene lookup returns CDR1 SEHNR and CDR2 FQNEAQ (reference sequence). J lost 6 bases, V lost 4 bases, and 0 bases had no gene match. CDR3 nucleotide sequence: TGTGCCAGCAGCTCGGGGGGCGAGCAGTACTTC. It translates to CASSSGGEQYF.

The chain combines TRBV11-2 with TRBJ1-2, with 7 nucleotides matching TRBD1. This CDR3 contains 12 residues. The V gene end was trimmed by 3 bases and the J gene end by 6 bases; junction bases not matched to a gene: 1. Germline V CDR1 and CDR2: SGHAT, FQNNGV. Here the CDR3 DNA reads TGTGCCAGCAGCTTGACAGGGAATGGCTACACCTTC. This encodes CASSLTGNGYTF.

The gene calls are TRBV28 and TRBJ1-2; tentatively, D is TRBD1 (6 bases). Trimming cost V 6 bases and J 6 bases, with 14 bases left between them. The CDR3 loop spans 13 amino acids. Germline V gene sequence: CDR1 MDHEN, CDR2 SYDVKM. The CDR3 coding sequence is TGTGCCAGCAGGGTCACGGGGGGCCATGGCTACACCTTC. It encodes CASRVTGGHGYTF.

This clone was counted a single time. The chain links TRBV6-1 to TRBJ1-2; the match to TRBD1 covers 7 bases. Per germline, CDR1 MNHNS and CDR2 SASEGT. CDR3 length: 15 residues. The V gene end was trimmed by 7 bases and the J gene end by 4 bases; junction bases not matched to a gene: 12. The CDR3 bases are TGTGCCAGCACGGGACAGATGTCCCCCCTCTATGGCTACACCTTC. The encoded protein is CASTGQMSPLYGYTF.

This chain uses TRBV5-1 with TRBJ1-4, with TRBD1 matching 9 bases. The CDR3 spans 14 residues. The junction had 5 bases not matched to a gene; V was cut back by 4 bases and J by 7 bases. Germline V gene lookup returns CDR1 SGHRS and CDR2 YFSETQ. CDR3 coding DNA: TGCGCCAGCAGCCCGGACAGGGGCCGTGAAAAACTGTTTTTT. This sequence encodes CASSPDRGREKLFF.

The chain recombines TRBV13 with TRBJ2-1; the D gene is possibly TRBD2 (6 bases). The CDR3 has 15 residues. V was clipped by 5 bases and J by 2 bases, with 13 bases between them. Germline CDR1 and CDR2: PRHDT and FYEKMQ (reference sequence). Here the CDR3 reads CASSGPGVPYNEQFF. CDR3 in DNA: TGTGCCAGCAGCGGGCCGGGAGTCCCCTACAATGAGCAGTTCTTC.

The chain is built from TRBV6-1 and TRBJ1-6, with D tentatively TRBD1 (6 bases). The germline V gene has CDR1 MNHNS and CDR2 SASEGT. The CDR3 is 14 residues long. V lost 6 bases, J lost 10 bases, and 16 bases lay in between. Here the CDR3 DNA reads TGTGCCAGCAGCCAACAAAAGGGGGGGTCACCCCTCCACTTT. Protein sequence: CASSQQKGGSPLHF.

The CDR3 DNA follows: TGTGCCAGCAGTTCAGGATATGGCTACACCTTC. Translating it yields CASSSGYGYTF. The chain links TRBV6-5 to TRBJ1-2; D unclear. V was cut by 4 bases and J by 5 bases, with 5 bases left in between. The CDR3 totals 11 residues. Per germline, CDR1 MNHEY and CDR2 SVGAGI.